These 15 T cell receptor beta chains originate from one sample sequenced in a study of OX40 agonist ivuxolimab in advanced cancers. Receptors were amplified or captured by the immunoSEQ multiplex PCR assay. Entries here come from immuneACCESS through TCRdb and include only in-frame sequences with V and J called. Some clones fail to appear in such tables; in the studies checked, an unresolved V gene covers under half of the shortfall, and the cause of the remainder is unknown. Recorded for this sample are tens of thousands of clones; around 91% of them occurred a single time. The ten largest clones add up to around 2.8% of the sample. The input for sequencing was CD4+ or CD8+ T cells sorted from blood, taken in a trial of the OX40 agonist ivuxolimab. The receptors were sampled from an adult with an advanced solid tumor such as melanoma, head and neck, liver or kidney cancer.

This chain connects TRBV28 to TRBJ1-2, with unresolved D. Deletions cut 6 bases from V and 3 bases from J, with 17 bases between. The CDR3 is made up of 15 amino acids. Germline CDR1 MDHEN, CDR2 SYDVKM. CDR3 sequence: CASSPPVQNYYGYTF. CDR3 DNA: TGTGCCAGCAGCCCCCCAGTACAGAACTACTATGGCTACACCTTC.

The chain carries TRBV30 and TRBJ2-3, with 8 positions matching TRBD2. Germline loops: CDR1 GTSNPN, CDR2 SVGIG (reference sequence). Germline trimming cut 2 bases from V and 3 bases from J; bases unmatched to any gene: 7. CDR3 length: 15 amino acids. The CDR3 protein is CAWSLSGSLTDTQYF. The CDR3 nucleotides read TGTGCCTGGAGTCTAAGCGGGAGTTTGACAGATACGCAGTATTTT.

V gene TRBV5-1 combines with J gene TRBJ2-7, with D possibly TRBD1 on 6 matching bases. This CDR3 contains 14 residues. The germline V gene encodes CDR1 SGHRS and CDR2 YFSETQ. V was trimmed by 0 bases and J by 5 bases, leaving 12 bases between them. The CDR3 DNA follows: TGCGCCAGCAGCTTGGGGCAGGGGAGTGACGAGCAGTACTTC. Residues: CASSLGQGSDEQYF.

The chain employs TRBV7-6 and TRBJ2-1; D remains unclear. Germline V gives CDR1 SGHVS, CDR2 FNYEAQ. This CDR3 region has 14 residues. V lost 5 bases and J lost 0, with 8 bases in between. The CDR3 sequence is CASSPRSSYNEQFF. The CDR3 nucleotides read TGTGCCAGCAGCCCCCGGAGCTCCTACAATGAGCAGTTCTTC.

This chain connects TRBV12-5 to TRBJ2-5; D assignment may be TRBD1 or TRBD2 (5 bases each). Germline V gives CDR1 LGHNT, CDR2 FRNRAP. V was clipped by 1 base and J by 5 bases, with 17 bases between them. The CDR3 covers 16 residues. CDR3 region: CASGLGAGTFGETQYF. In DNA, the CDR3 is TGTGCTAGTGGTTTGGGGGCAGGGACCTTTGGGGAGACCCAGTACTTC.

The V call is TRBV27, the J call TRBJ1-6; tentative D call: TRBD1 (5 bases). Trimming left V 5 bases short and J 6 bases short, with 17 bases between. Germline V lookup: CDR1 MNHEY, CDR2 SMNVEV (reference sequence). The CDR3 extends over 16 amino acids. The CDR3 coding sequence is TGTGCCAGCAGTGCAGGGAAAAGGCCTGGTAATTCACCCCTCCACTTT. It translates to CASSAGKRPGNSPLHF.

This clone has just a few counts. Germline is not matched at one junction end, which may reflect a read error. This chain uses TRBV7-7 with TRBJ2-7; 11 nucleotides match TRBD2. Looked up from germline, CDR1 is SSHAT and CDR2 is FNYEAQ (reference sequence). This CDR3 has 13 residues. CDR3 sequence: CASSPGLAVEQYF. CDR3 coding DNA: TGTGCTAGCAGCCCGGGACTAGCGGTGGAGCAGTACTTC. Full variable domain (remainder filled in from reference TRBV7-7 and TRBJ2-7): GAGVSQSPRYKVTKRGQDVTLRCDPISSHATLYWYQQALGQGPEFLTYFNYEAQPDKSGLPSDRFSAERPEGSISTLTIQRTEQRDSAMYRCASSPGLAVEQYFGPGTRLTVT.

This chain joins TRBV27 and TRBJ2-2, with D tentatively TRBD2 (6 bases). The V gene's germline CDR1 is MNHEY and CDR2 SMNVEV (reference sequence). The length of the CDR3 is 16 residues. With 3 bases removed from V and 0 bases from J, the gap between germline ends came to 11 bases. CDR3: CASSFRTIANTGELFF. DNA for the CDR3: TGTGCCAGCAGTTTTAGGACTATTGCGAACACCGGGGAGCTGTTTTTT.

This chain uses TRBV19 with TRBJ1-5, with 7 bases fitting TRBD1. Trimming took 1 base from V and 5 from J; bases not matched to a gene: 5. The CDR3 has 15 amino acids. Germline loops: CDR1 LNHDA, CDR2 SQIVND (reference sequence). CDR3 region: CASSIGDSLYQPQHF. In DNA, the CDR3 is TGTGCCAGTAGTATAGGGGACAGCCTTTATCAGCCCCAGCATTTT.

The rearrangement links TRBV4-2 to TRBJ2-3; 16 bases align to TRBD2. The trim removed 2 bases at V and 2 bases at J, leaving 7 bases unmatched. CDR1 and CDR2 from the germline V gene are LGHNA and YNFKEQ. The CDR3 contains 19 residues. CDR3 nucleotides: TGTGCCAGCAGCCAATCGGGACTAGCGGGGGGGATCCACACAGATACGCAGTATTTT. Amino acid sequence: CASSQSGLAGGIHTDTQYF.

This rearrangement joins TRBV19 to TRBJ2-7, with 8 bases matching TRBD1. The CDR3 sequence is 17 residues long. Germline V gene data show CDR1 as LNHDA and CDR2 as SQIVND (reference sequence). J was trimmed by 4 bases and V by 5 bases; bases with no gene match: 16. This CDR3 reads CASSPQGARGRGYEQYF. CDR3 bases: TGTGCCAGTAGTCCCCAGGGGGCCAGGGGGAGAGGATACGAGCAGTACTTC.

This chain joins TRBV6-5 and TRBJ2-7, with a weak D call TRBD1 (6 bases). Germline assignment: CDR1 MNHEY and CDR2 SVGAGI. V shed 5 bases and J shed 6 bases, with 14 bases lying between them. The CDR3 runs 13 residues. CDR3 loop: CASSTGQSTEQYF. The CDR3 region has the DNA TGTGCCAGCAGTACCGGACAGTCTACCGAGCAGTACTTC.

The rearrangement joins TRBV5-1 to TRBJ2-1; D gene uncertain. CDR1 and CDR2 (germline): SGHRS, YFSETQ. V shed 0 bases and J shed 5 bases, with 9 bases lying between them. The length of the CDR3 is 14 residues. The DNA for the CDR3 is TGCGCCAGCAGCTTGGATCGAACTGACAATGAGCAGTTCTTC. Translating it yields CASSLDRTDNEQFF.

The genes are TRBV4-2 and TRBJ1-4; maybe TRBD1 (5 bases). Germline V gene data show CDR1 as LGHNA and CDR2 as YNFKEQ. The V gene lost 4 bases and the J gene lost 3 bases, with 18 bases spanning the gap. The CDR3 contains 17 residues. CDR3 loop: CASSLKTGLGANEKLFF. The CDR3 nucleotides read TGTGCCAGCAGCCTAAAGACGGGACTAGGGGCTAATGAAAAACTGTTTTTT.

The chain employs TRBV19 and TRBJ2-6; D is undetermined. Germline V CDR1 and CDR2: LNHDA, SQIVND (reference sequence). The V end was cut by 9 bases, the J end by 2 bases, with 14 bases between. The CDR3 extends over 15 amino acids. The CDR3 spells CASQRRVPGANVLTF. CDR3 sequence (DNA): TGTGCCAGCCAACGAAGGGTCCCTGGGGCCAACGTCCTGACTTTC. Complete variable domain (other parts from reference TRBV19 and TRBJ2-6): DGGITQSPKYLFRKEGQNVTLSCEQNLNHDAMYWYRQDPGQGLRLIYYSQIVNDFQKGDIAEGYSVSREKKESFPLTVTSAQKNPTAFYLCASQRRVPGANVLTFGAGSRLTVL.